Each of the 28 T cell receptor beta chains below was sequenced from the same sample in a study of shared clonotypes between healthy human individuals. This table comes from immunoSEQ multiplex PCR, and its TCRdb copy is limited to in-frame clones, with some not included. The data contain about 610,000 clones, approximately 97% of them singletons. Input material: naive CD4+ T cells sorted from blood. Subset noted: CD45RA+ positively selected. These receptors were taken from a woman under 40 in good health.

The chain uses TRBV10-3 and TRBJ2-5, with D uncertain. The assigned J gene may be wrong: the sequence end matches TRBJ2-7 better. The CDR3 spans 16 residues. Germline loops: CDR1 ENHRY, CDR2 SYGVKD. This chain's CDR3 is CAISDLAADGTYEQYF. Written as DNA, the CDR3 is TGTGCCATCAGTGACCTGGCAGCCGACGGTACCTACGAGCAGTACTTC.

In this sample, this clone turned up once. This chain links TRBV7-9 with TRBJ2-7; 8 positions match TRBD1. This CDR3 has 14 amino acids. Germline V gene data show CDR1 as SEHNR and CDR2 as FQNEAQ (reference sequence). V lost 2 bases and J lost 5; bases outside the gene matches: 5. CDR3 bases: TGTGCCAGCAGCTTAACGACAGGGGACCACGAGCAGTACTTC. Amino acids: CASSLTTGDHEQYF.

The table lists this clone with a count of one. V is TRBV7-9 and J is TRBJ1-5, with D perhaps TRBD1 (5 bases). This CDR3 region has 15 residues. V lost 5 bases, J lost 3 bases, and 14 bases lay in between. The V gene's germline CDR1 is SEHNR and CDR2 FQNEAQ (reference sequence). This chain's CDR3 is CASSLDSRLNQPQHF. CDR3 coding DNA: TGTGCCAGCAGCCTAGACAGCAGACTCAATCAGCCCCAGCATTTT.

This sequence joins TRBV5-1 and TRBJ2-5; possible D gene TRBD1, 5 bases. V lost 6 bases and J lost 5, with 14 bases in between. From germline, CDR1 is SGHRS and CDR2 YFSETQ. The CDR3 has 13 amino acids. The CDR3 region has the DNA TGCGCCAGCAACCAGGGTTCCGGGGAGACCCAGTACTTC. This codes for CASNQGSGETQYF.

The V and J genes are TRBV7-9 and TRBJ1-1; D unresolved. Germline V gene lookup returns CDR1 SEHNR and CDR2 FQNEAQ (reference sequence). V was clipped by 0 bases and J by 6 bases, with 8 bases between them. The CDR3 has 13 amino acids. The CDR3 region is CASSLAPHPEAFF. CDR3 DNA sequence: TGTGCCAGCAGCTTAGCGCCCCATCCTGAAGCTTTCTTT.

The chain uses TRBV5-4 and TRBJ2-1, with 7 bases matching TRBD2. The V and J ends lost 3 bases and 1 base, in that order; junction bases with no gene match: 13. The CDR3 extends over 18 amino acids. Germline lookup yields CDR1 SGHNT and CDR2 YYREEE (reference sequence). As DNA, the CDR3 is TGTGCCAGCAGCTCAATTTTGGGGGAGGGGAAGTCCTACAATGAGCAGTTCTTC. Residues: CASSSILGEGKSYNEQFF.

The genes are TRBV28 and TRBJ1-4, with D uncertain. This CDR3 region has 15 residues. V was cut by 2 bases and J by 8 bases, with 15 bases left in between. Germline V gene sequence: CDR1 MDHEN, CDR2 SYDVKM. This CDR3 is CASSLAGLTTEKLFF. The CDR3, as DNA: TGTGCCAGCAGTTTAGCCGGACTAACTACAGAAAAACTGTTTTTT.

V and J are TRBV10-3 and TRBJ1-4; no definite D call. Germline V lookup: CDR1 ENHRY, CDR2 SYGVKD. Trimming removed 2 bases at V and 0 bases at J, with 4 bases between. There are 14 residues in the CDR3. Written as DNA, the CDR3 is TGTGCCATCAGTGAGGGGACAACTAATGAAAAACTGTTTTTT. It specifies CAISEGTTNEKLFF.

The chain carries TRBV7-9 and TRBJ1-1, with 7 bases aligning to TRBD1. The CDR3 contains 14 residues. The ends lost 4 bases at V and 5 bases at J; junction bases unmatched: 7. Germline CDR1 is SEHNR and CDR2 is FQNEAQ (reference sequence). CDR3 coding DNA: TGTGCCAGCAGCTCGGGACAGATGGGGACTGAAGCTTTCTTT. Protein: CASSSGQMGTEAFF.

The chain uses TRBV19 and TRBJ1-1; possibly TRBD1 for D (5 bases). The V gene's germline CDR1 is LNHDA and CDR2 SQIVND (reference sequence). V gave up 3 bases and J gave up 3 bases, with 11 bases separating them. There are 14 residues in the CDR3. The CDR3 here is CASSIEGVDTEAFF. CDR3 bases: TGTGCCAGTAGTATCGAAGGGGTGGACACTGAAGCTTTCTTT.

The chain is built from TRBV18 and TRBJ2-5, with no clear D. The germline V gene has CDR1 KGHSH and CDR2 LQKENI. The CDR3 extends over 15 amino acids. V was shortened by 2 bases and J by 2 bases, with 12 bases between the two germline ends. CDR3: CASSPGLGEQETQYF. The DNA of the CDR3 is TGTGCCAGCTCACCAGGGCTCGGCGAGCAAGAGACCCAGTACTTC. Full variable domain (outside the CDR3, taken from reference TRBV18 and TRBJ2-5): NAGVMQNPRHLVRRRGQEARLRCSPMKGHSHVYWYRQLPEEGLKFMVYLQKENIIDESGMPKERFSAEFPKEGPSILRIQQVVRGDSAAYFCASSPGLGEQETQYFGPGTRLLVL.

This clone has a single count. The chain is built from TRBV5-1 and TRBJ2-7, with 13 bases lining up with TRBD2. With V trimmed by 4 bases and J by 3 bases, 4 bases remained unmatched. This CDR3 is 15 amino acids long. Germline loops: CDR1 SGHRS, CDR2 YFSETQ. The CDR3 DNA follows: TGCGCCAGCAGCAACGGACTAGCGGGAGTCTACGAGCAGTACTTC. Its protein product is CASSNGLAGVYEQYF.

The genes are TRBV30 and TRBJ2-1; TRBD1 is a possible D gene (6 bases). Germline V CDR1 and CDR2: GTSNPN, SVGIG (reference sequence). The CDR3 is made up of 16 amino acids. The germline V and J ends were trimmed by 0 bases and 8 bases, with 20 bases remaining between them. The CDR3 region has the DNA TGTGCCTGGAGTGTAGGACGAGCAGGGGTTGTCGATGAGCAGTTCTTC. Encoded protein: CAWSVGRAGVVDEQFF.

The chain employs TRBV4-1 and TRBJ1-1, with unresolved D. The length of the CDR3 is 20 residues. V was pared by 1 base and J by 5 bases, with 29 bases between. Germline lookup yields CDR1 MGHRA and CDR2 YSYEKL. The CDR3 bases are TGCGCCAGCAGCCAAGGTCGACTGCGGCAACGGCTGAGGGAGACAACTGAAGCTTTCTTT. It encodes CASSQGRLRQRLRETTEAFF.

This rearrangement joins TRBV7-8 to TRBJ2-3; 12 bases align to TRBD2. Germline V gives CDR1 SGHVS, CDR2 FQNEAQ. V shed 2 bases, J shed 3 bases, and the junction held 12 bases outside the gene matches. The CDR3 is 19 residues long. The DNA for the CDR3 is TGTGCCAGCAGCTTACAATGGCTAGCGGGAGGGCCAGGAACAGATACGCAGTATTTT. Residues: CASSLQWLAGGPGTDTQYF.

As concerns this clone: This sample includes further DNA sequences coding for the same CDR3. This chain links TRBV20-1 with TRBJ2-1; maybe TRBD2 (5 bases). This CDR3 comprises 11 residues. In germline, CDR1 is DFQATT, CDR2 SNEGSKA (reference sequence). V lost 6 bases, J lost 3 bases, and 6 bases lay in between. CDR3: CSARGYNEQFF. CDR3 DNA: TGCAGTGCCCGGGGCTACAATGAGCAGTTCTTC.

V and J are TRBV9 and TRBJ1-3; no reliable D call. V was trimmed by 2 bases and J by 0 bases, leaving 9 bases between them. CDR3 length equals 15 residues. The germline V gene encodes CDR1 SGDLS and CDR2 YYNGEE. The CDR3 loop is CASSVGLHSGNTIYF. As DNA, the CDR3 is TGTGCCAGCAGCGTTGGACTACACTCTGGAAACACCATATATTTT.

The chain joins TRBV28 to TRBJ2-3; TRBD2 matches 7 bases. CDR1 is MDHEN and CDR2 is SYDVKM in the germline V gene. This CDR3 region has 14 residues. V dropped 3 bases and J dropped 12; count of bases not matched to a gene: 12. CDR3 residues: CASSLRGLAAFQYF. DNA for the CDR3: TGTGCCAGCAGTTTGAGGGGCCTAGCGGCGTTTCAGTATTTT. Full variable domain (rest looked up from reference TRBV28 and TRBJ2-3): DVKVTQSSRYLVKRTGEKVFLECVQDMDHENMFWYRQDPGLGLRLIYFSYDVKMKEKGDIPEGYSVSREKKERFSLILESASTNQTSMYLCASSLRGLAAFQYFGPGTRLTVL.

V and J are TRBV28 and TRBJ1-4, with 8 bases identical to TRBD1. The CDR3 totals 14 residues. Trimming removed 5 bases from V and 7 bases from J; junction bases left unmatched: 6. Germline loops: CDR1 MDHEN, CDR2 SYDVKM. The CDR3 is CASSPRGPSEKLFF. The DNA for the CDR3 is TGTGCCAGCAGTCCCAGGGGGCCGAGTGAAAAACTGTTTTTT.

CDR3 bases: TGTGCCAGCAGTTTCCTCAGCACAGATACGCAGTATTTT. Protein sequence: CASSFLSTDTQYF. This chain uses TRBV28 with TRBJ2-3; D not certain. CDR3 length equals 13 residues. Trimming pared 3 bases from V and 0 bases from J, leaving 4 bases between. Germline CDR1 reads MDHEN; CDR2 reads SYDVKM.

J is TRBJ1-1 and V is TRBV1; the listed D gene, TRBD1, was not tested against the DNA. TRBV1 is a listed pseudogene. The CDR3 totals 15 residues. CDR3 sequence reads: CTSSQTGTLNTEAFF. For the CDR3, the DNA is TGCACCAGCAGCCAGACCGGGACACTGAACACTGAAGCTTTCTTT.

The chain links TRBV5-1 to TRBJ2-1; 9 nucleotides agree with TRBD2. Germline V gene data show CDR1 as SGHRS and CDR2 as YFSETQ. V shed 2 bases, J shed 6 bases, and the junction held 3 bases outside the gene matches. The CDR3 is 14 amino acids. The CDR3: CASSFLAGPNEQFF. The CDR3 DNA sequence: TGCGCCAGCAGCTTCCTAGCGGGACCCAATGAGCAGTTCTTC.

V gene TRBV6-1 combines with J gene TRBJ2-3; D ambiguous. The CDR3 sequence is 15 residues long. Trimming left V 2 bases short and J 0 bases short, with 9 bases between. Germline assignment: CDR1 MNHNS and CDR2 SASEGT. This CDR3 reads CASSESGVSTDTQYF. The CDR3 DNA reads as TGTGCCAGCAGTGAAAGTGGGGTTAGCACAGATACGCAGTATTTT.

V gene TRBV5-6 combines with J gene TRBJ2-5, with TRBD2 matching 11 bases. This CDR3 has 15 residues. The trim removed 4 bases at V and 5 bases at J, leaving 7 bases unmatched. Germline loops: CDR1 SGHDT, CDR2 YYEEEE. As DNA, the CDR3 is TGTGCCAGCAGCATCATTCTAGCGGGAGGCGAGACCCAGTACTTC. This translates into CASSIILAGGETQYF.

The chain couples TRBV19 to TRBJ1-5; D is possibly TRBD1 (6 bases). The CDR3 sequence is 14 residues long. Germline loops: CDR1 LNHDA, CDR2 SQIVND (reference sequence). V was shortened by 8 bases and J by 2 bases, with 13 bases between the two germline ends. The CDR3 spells CASGSQGRNQPQHF. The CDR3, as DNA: TGTGCCAGTGGATCCCAGGGGCGCAATCAGCCCCAGCATTTT.

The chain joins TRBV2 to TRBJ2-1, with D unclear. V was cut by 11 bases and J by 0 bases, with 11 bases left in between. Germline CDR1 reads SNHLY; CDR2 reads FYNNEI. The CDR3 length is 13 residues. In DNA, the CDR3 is TGTGCCGGCGGCGGAAGCTCCTACAATGAGCAGTTCTTC. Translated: CAGGGSSYNEQFF.

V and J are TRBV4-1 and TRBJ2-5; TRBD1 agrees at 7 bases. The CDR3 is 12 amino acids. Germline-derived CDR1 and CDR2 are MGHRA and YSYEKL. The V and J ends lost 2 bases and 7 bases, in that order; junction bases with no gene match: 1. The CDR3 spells CASSQQGVTQYF. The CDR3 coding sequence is TGCGCCAGCAGCCAACAGGGGGTGACCCAGTACTTC.

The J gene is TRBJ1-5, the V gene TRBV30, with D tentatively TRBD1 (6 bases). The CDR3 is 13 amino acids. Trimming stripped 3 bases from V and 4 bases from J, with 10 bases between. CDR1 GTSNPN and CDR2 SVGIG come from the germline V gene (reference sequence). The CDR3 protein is CAWRAGENQPQHF. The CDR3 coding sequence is TGTGCCTGGAGGGCAGGGGAAAATCAGCCCCAGCATTTT. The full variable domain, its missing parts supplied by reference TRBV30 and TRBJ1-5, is SQTIHQWPATLVQPVGSPLSLECTVEGTSNPNLYWYRQAAGRGLQLLFYSVGIGQISSEVPQNLSASRPQDRQFILSSKKLLLSDSGFYLCAWRAGENQPQHFGDGTRLSIL.